This TCR beta chain is drawn from a study of blood T cell repertoires in COVID-19. Study at large: PBMCs, B-cell-depleted T cells, or T cells were the source of the cDNA or gDNA that made up the material.

This CDR3 has 16 amino acids. The V segment lost 5 bases and the J segment 6 bases; nucleotides outside the gene matches: 9. CDR1 and CDR2 (germline): SGHNT, YENEEA. Per the original data handling: Amplification of reference gene primers provided the estimated nucleated cell counts. The table came from immunoSEQ multiplex PCR; TCRdb's copy has only in-frame clones and leaves some out. The V and J calls and clone size come from that table; D and trimming were worked out from the DNA. Of hundreds of thousands of clones in the sample, about 87% were seen once. Those enrolled in Seattle joined during active infection and were followed longitudinally afterward.

The TCR comes from a woman aged 25 to 39 with COVID-19, enrolled during active disease. The V gene is TRBV11-3, the J gene TRBJ2-3, with 12 bases fitting TRBD2. The sample taken for sequencing was peripheral blood. CDR3 residues: CASSPLAGGPRDTQYF. CDR3 in DNA: TGTGCCAGCAGCCCCCTAGCGGGAGGGCCTCGGGATACGCAGTATTTT.